These 15 T cell receptor beta chains share one sample of origin, sequenced in a study of T cell responses to AZD1222 COVID-19 vaccine. The protocol was immunoSEQ multiplex PCR, while the TCRdb copy is restricted to in-frame clones and leaves out a portion. The table includes 97,000 or so clones, roughly 90% detected once. This specimen consisted of peripheral blood, obtained on day 0 of AZD1222 vaccination. The receptors originated from an adult in good health.

The chain carries TRBV15 and TRBJ2-7, with a possible D match to TRBD1 (6 bases). V was trimmed by 0 bases and J by 1 base, leaving 10 bases between them. The CDR3 length is 15 residues. The germline CDR1 and CDR2 sequences are LNHNV and YYDKDF (reference sequence). Here the CDR3 reads CATSRDLGQSYEQYF. CDR3 in DNA: TGTGCCACCAGCAGAGATCTCGGACAGTCCTACGAGCAGTACTTC.

J is TRBJ2-5 and V is TRBV6-6; 12 bases line up with TRBD1. CDR1 and CDR2 (germline): MNHNY, SVGAGI (reference sequence). The CDR3 is made up of 17 amino acids. V lost 5 bases, J lost 4 bases, and 11 bases stayed unmatched. The DNA for the CDR3 is TGTGCCAGCAGTCCTGGGACAGGGGGCTCGAAAGGAGAGACCCAGTACTTC. It is translated as CASSPGTGGSKGETQYF.

The gene calls are TRBV5-6 and TRBJ1-3, with D perhaps matching TRBD1 (5 bases). Germline CDR1 is SGHDT and CDR2 is YYEEEE. Between the trimmed V and J ends, which lost 4 bases and 4 bases, there was a span of 15 bases. CDR3 length: 15 amino acids. The CDR3 loop reads CASSPVGGRGNTIYF. CDR3 bases: TGTGCCAGCAGCCCCGTGGGGGGGAGAGGAAACACCATATATTTT.

The chain combines TRBV5-1 with TRBJ1-4; D perhaps matches TRBD1 (6 bases). This CDR3 comprises 16 residues. Per the germline V gene, CDR1 is SGHRS and CDR2 is YFSETQ. Deletions cut 4 bases from V and 0 bases from J, with 13 bases between. The CDR3 region has the DNA TGCGCCAGCAGCCCTACCCCAGGGGCAACTAATGAAAAACTGTTTTTT. Translated, it gives CASSPTPGATNEKLFF.

The chain joins TRBV6-1 to TRBJ2-7; D is perhaps TRBD1 or TRBD2 (5 bases each). V was shortened by 2 bases and J by 7 bases, with 12 bases between the two germline ends. The CDR3 is made up of 13 amino acids. Germline CDR1 MNHNS, CDR2 SASEGT. The CDR3 spells CASSERGLGEQYF. DNA for the CDR3: TGTGCCAGCAGTGAACGGGGCTTGGGTGAGCAGTACTTC.

This chain connects TRBV27 to TRBJ2-7; D is tentatively TRBD1 or TRBD2 (5 bases each). V lost 8 bases to trimming and J lost 7 bases, with 15 bases between them. The CDR3 is 12 amino acids. Germline V lookup: CDR1 MNHEY, CDR2 SMNVEV (reference sequence). The CDR3: CASGGIGGEQYF. The CDR3 DNA follows: TGTGCCAGCGGGGGAATAGGCGGGGAGCAGTACTTC.

The genes are TRBV18 and TRBJ1-1; maybe TRBD1 (6 bases). Germline values: CDR1 KGHSH, CDR2 LQKENI. Trimming cost V 3 bases and J 4 bases, with 15 bases left between them. The CDR3 loop spans 15 amino acids. DNA of the CDR3: TGTGCCAGCTCACCCGGTGGGGGCGGTATCACTGAAGCTTTCTTT. Translating gives CASSPGGGGITEAFF.

V is TRBV20-1 and J is TRBJ1-1; D is perhaps TRBD1 (5 bases). V was shortened by 3 bases and J by 2 bases, with 16 bases between the two germline ends. The germline CDR1 and CDR2 sequences are DFQATT and SNEGSKA (reference sequence). The CDR3 has 15 amino acids. The CDR3 coding sequence is TGCAGTGCTAGTTATTCGGGGCAGGCAAACACTGAAGCTTTCTTT. As protein: CSASYSGQANTEAFF.

This chain uses TRBV2 with TRBJ1-2; 7 bases agree with TRBD1. Germline-derived CDR1 and CDR2 are SNHLY and FYNNEI. V lost 6 bases and J lost 1; bases outside the gene matches: 5. This CDR3 region has 14 residues. This chain's CDR3 is CASSGQENNYGYTF. CDR3 nucleotides: TGTGCCAGCAGCGGACAGGAAAATAACTATGGCTACACCTTC. The full variable domain, in which reference TRBV2 and TRBJ1-2 provide the parts outside the CDR3, is EPEVTQTPSHQVTQMGQEVILRCVPISNHLYFYWYRQILGQKVEFLVSFYNNEISEKSEIFDDQFSVERPDGSNFTLKIRSTKLEDSAMYFCASSGQENNYGYTFGSGTRLTVV.

The rearrangement joins TRBV2 to TRBJ1-5; no definite D call. V lost 4 bases and J 5 bases, leaving 6 bases between the germline ends. CDR3 size: 12 residues. CDR1 and CDR2 from the germline V gene are SNHLY and FYNNEI. CDR3 bases: TGTGCCAGCAGTGCGGGCCATCAGCCCCAGCATTTT. The encoded protein is CASSAGHQPQHF.

This CDR3 is CATSARKEERSGYTF. The CDR3 DNA is TGTGCCACCAGCGCCCGGAAGGAGGAGAGGAGTGGCTACACCTTC. This chain joins TRBV15 and TRBJ1-2; D is unresolved. Germline V gives CDR1 LNHNV, CDR2 YYDKDF (reference sequence). The CDR3 spans 15 residues. V was shortened by 5 bases and J by 7 bases, with 20 bases between the two germline ends.

The gene calls are TRBV7-9 and TRBJ2-6; D perhaps matches TRBD2 (6 bases). CDR3 length: 15 amino acids. V lost 3 bases, J lost 2 bases, and 8 bases lay in between. Germline V gene data show CDR1 as SEHNR and CDR2 as FQNEAQ (reference sequence). The CDR3 loop is CASSFGGTGANVLTF. Here the CDR3 DNA reads TGTGCCAGCAGCTTCGGGGGTACTGGGGCCAACGTCCTGACTTTC.

This clone appeared once. The chain couples TRBV18 to TRBJ2-3; TRBD1 matches at 11 bases. CDR1 KGHSH and CDR2 LQKENI come from the germline V gene. The CDR3 is 16 residues long. Trimming cost V 3 bases and J 5 bases; bases outside gene matches: 7. CDR3 nucleotide sequence: TGTGCCAGCTCACCCTCAACCGGGACAGGGGGAGATACGCAGTATTTT. Translated: CASSPSTGTGGDTQYF.

This clone was detected only a few times. The rearrangement uses TRBV18 and TRBJ2-1; maybe TRBD1 (5 bases). There are 16 residues in the CDR3. The germline CDR1 and CDR2 sequences are KGHSH and LQKENI. Trimming took 3 bases from V and 0 from J, leaving 12 bases between them. The CDR3 coding sequence is TGTGCCAGCTCACCCCCTAAAGGGGCCTCCTACAATGAGCAGTTCTTC. Translation: CASSPPKGASYNEQFF.

The V and J genes are TRBV4-1 and TRBJ2-5; D unresolved. The CDR3 has 14 amino acids. In germline, CDR1 is MGHRA, CDR2 YSYEKL. With 1 base removed from V and 2 bases from J, the gap between germline ends came to 8 bases. The CDR3 DNA is TGCGCCAGCAGCCAAGTGTGGCTGCAAGAGACCCAGTACTTC. It translates to CASSQVWLQETQYF.